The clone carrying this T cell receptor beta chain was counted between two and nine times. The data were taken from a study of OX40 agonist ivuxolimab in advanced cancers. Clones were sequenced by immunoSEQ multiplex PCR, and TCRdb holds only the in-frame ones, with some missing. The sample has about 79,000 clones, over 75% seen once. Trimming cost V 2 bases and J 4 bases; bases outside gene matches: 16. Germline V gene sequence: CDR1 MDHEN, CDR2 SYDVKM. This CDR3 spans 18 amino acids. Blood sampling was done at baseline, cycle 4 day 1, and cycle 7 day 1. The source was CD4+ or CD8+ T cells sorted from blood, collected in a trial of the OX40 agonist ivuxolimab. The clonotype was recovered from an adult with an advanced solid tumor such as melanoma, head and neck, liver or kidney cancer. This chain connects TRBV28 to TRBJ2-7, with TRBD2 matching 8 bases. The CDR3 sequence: CASSLVLRSRGGGYEQYF. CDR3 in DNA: TGTGCCAGCAGTTTAGTTTTGCGGTCACGGGGGGGCGGTTACGAGCAGTACTTC.